The T cell receptor (beta chain) under discussion was sequenced for a study of low-dose radiotherapy and immunotherapy resistance in tumors (dated by TCRdb to between 2021 and 2024). Study-level background: In Cohort 1, each fraction delivered 0.5 Gy every 2 weeks, and the prescribed total PTV dose was 6.5 Gy. Patients in Cohort 2 were given 1 Gy per fraction every two weeks, for a total of 13 Gy across 26 weeks. Nivolumab and ipilimumab were both given intravenously, with nivolumab at a 240 mg flat dose every two weeks and ipilimumab at 1 mg/kg every six weeks. Intravenous cyclophosphamide at 200 mg/m2 was administered every two weeks, one day ahead of each radiation and immunotherapy administration. Patients took aspirin 300 mg orally once daily for four cycles, starting on cycle 1 day 1. The trial did not randomize participants into treatment groups. Eight patients were included in the translational analysis, namely three from the first dose cohort plus the first five from the second dose cohort.

Per the publication, the time point label means: after trial treatment. The treatment or condition tag for this specimen amounts to: LDRT plus nivolumab, ipilimumab, low-dose cyclophosphamide and aspirin (RACIN trial). Donors were enrolled in RACIN, a single-arm phase I dose-escalation trial combining nivolumab, ipilimumab, aspirin, low-dose cyclophosphamide and low-dose radiotherapy. Patients were eligible if they had advanced solid tumors that were TIL-negative. For CDR1 and CDR2, the germline V gene (reference sequence) lists SEHNR and FQNEAQ. The CDR3, from cysteine to phenylalanine, totals 15 residues. The sequence is cut down to CDR3 DNA, 45 bases in frame from base 1. Trimming costs V 5 bases and J 0 bases, and their ends lie 11 bases apart. Sequencing instrument: Illumina HiSeq 2500. First-strand cDNA was synthesized using Superscript III and a set of TRAV- and TRBV-specific primers, so that both TCRalpha and TCRbeta chains were covered. A roughly 18-cycle PCR with Phusion amplified the TCRs, pairing a constant-region primer with the adapter that was attached to the V primers. Isolated mRNA was amplified with the MessageAmp II aRNA Amplification Kit, using a roughly 17-hour in vitro transcription at 37°C. The Dynabeads mRNA DIRECT Purification Kit was used to isolate mRNA for TCR sequencing. Indexed Illumina adapters were added in a second Phusion PCR of approximately 25 cycles, after which AMPure XP beads were used to purify the products. In the source study's methods: Using custom Perl scripts, TCR sequences that encoded the same protein were pooled, out-of-frame sequences were dropped, and the abundance of each clonotype was calculated. TCR sequences supported by only a single read were excluded from analysis. The metrics used to describe the repertoires included Shannon entropy, Gini index, clonality, richness, and the frequency of TCRs shared between repertoires. TCRdb trimmed the raw reads at Q25, called clones with MiXCR and kept productive beta chains. Identical CDR3 proteins give one entry, which carries the most common genes and DNA. The V and J calls, along with clone size, are taken from TCRdb and not from the paper's own processing. The sample table shows approximately 91,000 distinct CDR3 sequences, and 20% to 25% are seen once. The ten largest clones add up to 9.5% to 15% of the sample.

This clonotype was found many times. The antigen it recognizes is unknown. Nothing much larger sits one base from this clone, and base qualities are not available. The receptor comes from a female donor with ovarian cancer. The chain joins TRBV7-9 to TRBJ1-3, and perhaps TRBD1 as D gene, on 6 matching bases. The sample in question was PBMCs, obtained after low-dose radiotherapy plus immunotherapy. The bases read TGTGCCAGCAGCGTAACAGGGAACTCTGGAAACACCATATATTTT. Its protein reads: CASSVTGNSGNTIYF. This CDR3, with the reference TRBV7-9 and TRBJ1-3 proteins standing in past its ends, gives the full variable domain DTGVSQNPRHKITKRGQNVTFRCDPISEHNRLYWYRQTLGQGPEFLTYFQNEAQLEKSRLLSDRFSAERPKGSFSTLEIQRTEQGDSAMYLCASSVTGNSGNTIYFGEGSWLTVV.